This is a list of T cell receptor beta chains from one sample in a study of blood T cells in healthy people across ages. MiXCR, applied by TCRdb to the 5' RACE reads, yields one record per CDR3 protein. The sample comprises 1.8 million or so distinct CDR3 sequences, about two fifths of which are singletons, and roughly 23% rests with the top ten. The sample comprised blood. The receptors here all came from a human donor in good health. Both conserved end residues are part of each CDR3. The order of the fields is D gene, J gene, clone size, V gene, CDR3 protein, CDR3 DNA. D genes are given only for firm matches. Rows may omit the clone size; those that give it use once, few, many or a size class.

D: NA
J: TRBJ1-3
size: few
V: TRBV20-1
CDR3: CSATLRAGNTIYF
DNA: TGCAGTGCTACCCTCAGGGCTGGAAACACCATATATTTT

D: TRBD1
J: TRBJ2-7
size: few
V: TRBV29-1
CDR3: CSVGQGGTYEQYF
DNA: TGCAGCGTTGGACAGGGCGGTACCTACGAGCAGTACTTC

D: NA
J: TRBJ1-2
size: NA
V: TRBV12-3/TRBV12-4
CDR3: CASSSHRINGYTF
DNA: TGTGCCAGCAGTTCTCACAGAATTAATGGCTACACCTTC

D: TRBD1
J: TRBJ2-1
size: NA
V: TRBV20-1
CDR3: CSGQVQQGNNEQFF
DNA: TGCAGCGGACAGGTTCAACAGGGGAACAATGAGCAGTTCTTC

D: NA
J: TRBJ2-1
size: NA
V: TRBV7-9
CDR3: CASSPYRSSYNEQFF
DNA: TGTGCCAGCAGCCCGTACAGGAGCTCCTACAATGAGCAGTTCTTC

D: TRBD1
J: TRBJ1-5
size: NA
V: TRBV19
CDR3: CASSIDWGQPHSNQPQHF
DNA: TGTGCCAGTAGTATAGATTGGGGACAGCCACATAGCAATCAGCCCCAGCATTTT

D: NA
J: TRBJ2-7
size: NA
V: TRBV28
CDR3: CASIQQGGYEQYF
DNA: TGTGCCAGCATTCAACAGGGAGGCTACGAGCAGTACTTC

D: TRBD2
J: TRBJ2-5
size: NA
V: TRBV25-1
CDR3: CASQRAGEETQYF
DNA: TGTGCCAGCCAGAGAGCGGGGGAAGAGACCCAGTACTTC

D: NA
J: TRBJ2-5
size: few
V: TRBV5-1
CDR3: CASSLVQGTQETQYF
DNA: TGCGCCAGCAGCTTGGTACAGGGTACCCAAGAGACCCAGTACTTC

D: NA
J: TRBJ1-1
size: few
V: TRBV5-1
CDR3: CASSQGQGAPEAFF
DNA: TGCGCCAGCAGCCAAGGGCAGGGAGCCCCTGAAGCTTTCTTT

D: NA
J: TRBJ1-2
size: NA
V: TRBV5-1
CDR3: CASSLGGVRANYGCTF
DNA: TGCGCCAGCAGCTTGGGCGGGGTCCGTGCTAACTATGGCTGCACCTTC

D: NA
J: TRBJ2-7
size: few
V: TRBV5-1
CDR3: CASSLAMSSDSSDEQYF
DNA: TGCGCCAGCAGCTTGGCCATGAGTAGTGACAGTTCGGACGAGCAGTACTTC

D: TRBD1
J: TRBJ2-7
size: NA
V: TRBV5-1
CDR3: CASSLDGTETYEQYF
DNA: TGCGCCAGCAGTTTGGACGGGACAGAAACCTACGAGCAGTACTTC

D: NA
J: TRBJ1-2
size: few
V: TRBV29-1
CDR3: CSTPGEWYGYTF
DNA: TGCAGCACGCCGGGGGAGTGGTATGGCTACACCTTC

D: TRBD1
J: TRBJ2-1
size: few
V: TRBV6-2/TRBV6-3
CDR3: CASSLAGTGVHEQFF
DNA: TGTGCCAGCAGCCTCGCCGGGACAGGGGTCCATGAGCAGTTCTTC

D: NA
J: TRBJ1-2
size: few
V: TRBV7-2
CDR3: CASSSMLASYGYTF
DNA: TGTGCCAGCAGCTCGATGTTGGCCTCCTATGGCTACACCTTC

D: TRBD1
J: TRBJ2-3
size: NA
V: TRBV4-1
CDR3: CASSQVPGQGATDTQYF
DNA: TGCGCCAGCAGCCAAGTTCCGGGACAGGGGGCCACAGATACGCAGTATTTT

D: TRBD2
J: TRBJ2-3
size: few
V: TRBV7-9
CDR3: CASSLGRLAATDTQYF
DNA: TGTGCCAGCAGCTTAGGGAGACTAGCGGCGACAGATACGCAGTATTTT

D: TRBD1
J: TRBJ2-6
size: few
V: TRBV2
CDR3: CASSETGTGDSGANVLTF
DNA: TGTGCCAGCAGTGAAACCGGGACAGGGGACTCTGGGGCCAACGTCCTGACTTTC

D: TRBD1
J: TRBJ1-2
size: few
V: TRBV29-1
CDR3: CSVDSGQGGYTF
DNA: TGCAGCGTTGATTCGGGACAGGGAGGCTACACCTTC

D: TRBD2
J: TRBJ2-3
size: NA
V: TRBV20-1
CDR3: CSAKTGGLVSDTQYF
DNA: TGCAGTGCAAAAACGGGGGGGCTGGTCTCAGATACGCAGTATTTT

D: NA
J: TRBJ2-1
size: NA
V: TRBV9
CDR3: CAMFPWDSQETQFF
DNA: TGTGCCATGTTCCCGTGGGACTCTCAAGAGACCCAGTTCTTC

D: NA
J: TRBJ1-1
size: NA
V: TRBV20-1
CDR3: CSASLELGAEAFF
DNA: TGCAGTGCTAGCTTAGAATTGGGGGCTGAAGCTTTCTTT

D: TRBD2
J: TRBJ2-7
size: few
V: TRBV12-3/TRBV12-4
CDR3: CASSLAQLRGGAQYF
DNA: TGTGCCAGCAGTTTAGCGCAACTCCGGGGGGGAGCCCAGTACTTC

D: NA
J: TRBJ2-7
size: NA
V: TRBV15
CDR3: CATSTLGGDNRYEQYF
DNA: TGTGCCACCAGCACCCTAGGGGGGGACAATCGGTACGAGCAGTACTTC

D: NA
J: TRBJ2-7
size: few
V: TRBV29-1
CDR3: CSVEAEDREGSYEQYF
DNA: TGCAGCGTTGAAGCGGAGGACAGGGAGGGAAGCTACGAGCAGTACTTC

D: TRBD1
J: TRBJ2-3
size: NA
V: TRBV6-6
CDR3: CASTRGTGRTDTQYF
DNA: TGTGCCAGCACTAGAGGGACAGGAAGGACAGATACGCAGTATTTT

D: TRBD1
J: TRBJ1-5
size: few
V: TRBV5-1
CDR3: CASSLGGTGANQPQHF
DNA: TGCGCCAGCAGCTTGGGAGGGACAGGGGCCAATCAGCCCCAGCATTTT

D: NA
J: TRBJ1-2
size: NA
V: TRBV12-3/TRBV12-4
CDR3: CASSPGTHSGGYTF
DNA: TGTGCCAGCAGTCCCGGGACCCACTCCGGCGGCTACACCTTC

D: TRBD1
J: TRBJ2-1
size: NA
V: TRBV27
CDR3: CASSLSAGTGAYNEQFF
DNA: TGTGCCAGCAGTCTATCCGCCGGGACAGGGGCCTACAATGAGCAGTTCTTC

D: NA
J: TRBJ2-4
size: NA
V: TRBV7-2
CDR3: CASSLASGGHGKNIQYF
DNA: TGTGCCAGCAGCTTAGCCTCTGGGGGGCACGGCAAAAACATTCAGTACTTC

D: NA
J: TRBJ2-1
size: NA
V: TRBV20-1
CDR3: CSARRGALDEQFF
DNA: TGCAGTGCTCGACGGGGAGCGTTGGACGAGCAGTTCTTC

D: NA
J: TRBJ2-3
size: NA
V: TRBV29-1
CDR3: CSVVVRASTDTQYF
DNA: TGCAGCGTTGTCGTTAGAGCAAGCACAGATACGCAGTATTTT

D: TRBD1
J: TRBJ1-2
size: NA
V: TRBV2
CDR3: CASPDRTYGYTF
DNA: TGTGCCAGCCCGGACAGGACATATGGCTACACCTTC

D: NA
J: TRBJ2-3
size: NA
V: TRBV27
CDR3: CASSLVWRGADTQYF
DNA: TGTGCCAGCAGTTTGGTGTGGAGGGGGGCAGATACGCAGTATTTT

D: NA
J: TRBJ1-6
size: NA
V: TRBV6-5
CDR3: CASSYSFSENSPLHF
DNA: TGTGCCAGCAGTTACTCGTTTTCCGAGAATTCACCCCTCCACTTT

D: NA
J: TRBJ2-7
size: NA
V: TRBV2
CDR3: CASRLGGHPEQYF
DNA: TGTGCCAGCAGGCTCGGGGGACATCCCGAGCAGTACTTC

D: TRBD1
J: TRBJ2-3
size: NA
V: TRBV28
CDR3: CASRNDRAEDTQYF
DNA: TGTGCCAGCAGGAACGACAGGGCCGAAGATACGCAGTATTTT

D: NA
J: TRBJ2-4
size: few
V: TRBV6-4
CDR3: CASSGRVCLGKNIQYF
DNA: TGTGCCAGCAGTGGCAGGGTGTGTTTAGGCAAAAACATTCAGTACTTC

D: TRBD2
J: TRBJ2-3
size: few
V: TRBV7-8
CDR3: CASSLGRTSGSSTDTQYF
DNA: TGTGCCAGCAGCTTAGGGCGGACTAGCGGATCTAGCACAGATACGCAGTATTTT

D: NA
J: TRBJ2-1
size: few
V: TRBV4-1
CDR3: CASSQEEAHNEQFF
DNA: TGCGCCAGCAGCCAAGAGGAAGCACACAATGAGCAGTTCTTC

D: NA
J: TRBJ1-2
size: NA
V: TRBV29-1
CDR3: CSTSGTYGYTF
DNA: TGCAGCACCTCAGGGACCTATGGCTACACCTTC